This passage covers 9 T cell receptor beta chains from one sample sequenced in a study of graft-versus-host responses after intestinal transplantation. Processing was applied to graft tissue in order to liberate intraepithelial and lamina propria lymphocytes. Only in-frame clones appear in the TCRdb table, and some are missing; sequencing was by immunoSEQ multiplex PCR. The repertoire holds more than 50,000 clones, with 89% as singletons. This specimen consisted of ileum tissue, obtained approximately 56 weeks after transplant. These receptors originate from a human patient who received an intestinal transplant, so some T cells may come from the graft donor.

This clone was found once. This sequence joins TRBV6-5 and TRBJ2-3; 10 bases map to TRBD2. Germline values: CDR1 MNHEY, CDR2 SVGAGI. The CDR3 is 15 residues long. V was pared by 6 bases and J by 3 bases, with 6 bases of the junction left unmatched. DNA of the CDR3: TGTGCCAGCAGCCATATAGCGGGGGGAACAGATACGCAGTATTTT. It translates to CASSHIAGGTDTQYF.

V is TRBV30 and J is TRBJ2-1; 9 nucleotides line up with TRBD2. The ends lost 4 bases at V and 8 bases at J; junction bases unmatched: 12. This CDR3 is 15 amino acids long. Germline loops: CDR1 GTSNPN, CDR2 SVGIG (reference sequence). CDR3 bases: TGTGCCTGGAACATAGCGGGAGAAGGGAGCGATGAGCAGTTCTTC. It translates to CAWNIAGEGSDEQFF.

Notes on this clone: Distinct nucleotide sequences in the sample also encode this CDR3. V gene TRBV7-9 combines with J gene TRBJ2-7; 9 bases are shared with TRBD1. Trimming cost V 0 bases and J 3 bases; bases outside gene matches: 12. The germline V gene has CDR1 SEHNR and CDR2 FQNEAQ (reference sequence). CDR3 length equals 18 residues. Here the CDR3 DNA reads TGTGCCAGCAGCTTAGCGCTCTCGGGACAGGGAGGTAACTACGAGCAGTACTTC. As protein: CASSLALSGQGGNYEQYF.

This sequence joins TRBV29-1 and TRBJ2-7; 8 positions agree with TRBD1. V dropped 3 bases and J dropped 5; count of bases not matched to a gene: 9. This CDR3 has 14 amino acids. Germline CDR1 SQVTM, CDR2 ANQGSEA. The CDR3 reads CSVEAIAGGNEQYF. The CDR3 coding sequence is TGCAGCGTTGAGGCAATAGCAGGGGGCAACGAGCAGTACTTC.

The CDR3 DNA is TGTGCCAGCAGTCGGACAGGGGGCACCGGGGAGCTGTTTTTT. This translates into CASSRTGGTGELFF. V gene TRBV28 combines with J gene TRBJ2-2; 10 nucleotides line up with TRBD1. The V segment lost 5 bases and the J segment 4 bases; nucleotides outside the gene matches: 1. Germline assignment: CDR1 MDHEN and CDR2 SYDVKM. The CDR3 spans 14 residues.

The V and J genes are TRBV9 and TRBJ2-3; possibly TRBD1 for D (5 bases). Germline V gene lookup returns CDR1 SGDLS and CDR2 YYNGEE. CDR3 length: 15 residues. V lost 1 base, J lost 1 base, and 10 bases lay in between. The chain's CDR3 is CASSVQGFRTDTQYF. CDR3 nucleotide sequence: TGTGCCAGCAGCGTACAGGGCTTTCGCACAGATACGCAGTATTTT.

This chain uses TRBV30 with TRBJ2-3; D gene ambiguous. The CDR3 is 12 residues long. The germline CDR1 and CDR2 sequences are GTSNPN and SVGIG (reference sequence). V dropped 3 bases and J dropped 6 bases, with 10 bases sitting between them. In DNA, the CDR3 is TGTGCCTGGAGCGGCCCCGAGGATACGCAGTATTTT. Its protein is CAWSGPEDTQYF. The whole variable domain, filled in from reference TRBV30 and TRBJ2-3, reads SQTIHQWPATLVQPVGSPLSLECTVEGTSNPNLYWYRQAAGRGLQLLFYSVGIGQISSEVPQNLSASRPQDRQFILSSKKLLLSDSGFYLCAWSGPEDTQYFGPGTRLTVL.

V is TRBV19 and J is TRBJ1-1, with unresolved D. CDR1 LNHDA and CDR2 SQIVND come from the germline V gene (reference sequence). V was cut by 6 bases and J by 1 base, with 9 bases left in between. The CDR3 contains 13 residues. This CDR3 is CASSPVTNTEAFF. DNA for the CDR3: TGTGCCAGTAGCCCAGTTACGAACACTGAAGCTTTCTTT.

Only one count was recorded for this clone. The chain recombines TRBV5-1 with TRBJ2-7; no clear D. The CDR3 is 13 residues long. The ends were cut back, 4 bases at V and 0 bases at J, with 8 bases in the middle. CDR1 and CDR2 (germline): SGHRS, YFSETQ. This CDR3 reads CASSEYSSYEQYF. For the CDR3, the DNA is TGCGCCAGCAGCGAGTATAGCTCCTACGAGCAGTACTTC.